This T cell receptor (beta chain) stems from a study of CD8 T cells in Susac syndrome. Study overall: When blood was drawn, patients with Susac syndrome were on intravenous immunoglobulin alone, on corticosteroids, or therapy-naive.

Random hexamers served to reverse transcribe roughly 0.5 to 1 ug RNA. The amplification used immunoSEQ multiplex PCR on TCR beta CDR3; it spanned 54 Vbeta and 13 Jbeta. Via MiXCR, TCRdb re-called the immunoSEQ multiplex PCR reads, giving one row per CDR3 protein. The data contain some 150,000 distinct CDR3 sequences, 85% to 95% of them singletons. The CDR3 totals 17 residues. CDR1 MGHRA and CDR2 YSYEKL come from the germline V gene. J gave up 4 bases and V 1 base, and 8 bases lay outside the gene matches. The sample taken for sequencing was CD4+ T cells from PBMCs. The genes are TRBV4-1 and TRBJ1-2, with TRBD1 matching 11 bases. The sequence came from a human donor with Susac syndrome. The DNA of the CDR3 is TGCGCCAGCAGCCAAGCCGCCTCGGGACAGGGGGGCTATGGCTACACCTTC. Its translation: CASSQAASGQGGYGYTF.